This is a list of T cell receptor beta chains from one sample in a study of T-cell memory formation after mild COVID-19. TCRdb independently ran MiXCR on the 5' RACE reads; one entry per CDR3 protein. The data hold approximately 88,000 distinct CDR3 sequences, with around 27% observed a single time. Sequencing input: PBMCs or a T cell subset sorted from them (not recorded which). These receptors all come from a man aged 18-30 years who had mild COVID-19 (a few samples of this study predate the infection). Cell type and time point are not known. The CDR3 runs from the conserved cysteine through the conserved F or W. The D gene is left open where the match is weak. Expanded clones get a size class; other rows say once, few or many, or leave the size out.

d_gene: TRBD2; v_gene: TRBV7-7; abundance: -; j_gene: TRBJ2-5; CDR3aa: CASSLGTSGPGTQYF; CDR3nt: TGTGCCAGCAGCCTGGGGACTAGCGGTCCGGGGACCCAGTACTTC
d_gene: TRBD1; v_gene: TRBV20-1; abundance: many; j_gene: TRBJ2-3; CDR3aa: CSAGQARTDTQYF; CDR3nt: TGCAGTGCTGGACAGGCCCGGACAGATACGCAGTATTTT
d_gene: -; v_gene: TRBV5-5; abundance: -; j_gene: TRBJ2-2; CDR3aa: CASSLVDSANTGELFF; CDR3nt: TGTGCCAGCAGCCTGGTCGACAGTGCGAACACCGGGGAGCTGTTTTTT
d_gene: TRBD1; v_gene: TRBV7-3; abundance: -; j_gene: TRBJ1-5; CDR3aa: CASRPGQTQGAQHF; CDR3nt: TGTGCCAGCAGGCCGGGACAGACGCAGGGGGCCCAGCATTTT
d_gene: -; v_gene: TRBV6-4; abundance: few; j_gene: TRBJ2-3; CDR3aa: CASSDSTTDTQYF; CDR3nt: TGTGCCAGCAGTGACTCGACCACAGATACGCAGTATTTT
d_gene: TRBD2; v_gene: TRBV5-1; abundance: few; j_gene: TRBJ2-1; CDR3aa: CASSSGGVLLTPEQFF; CDR3nt: TGCGCCAGCAGCAGCGGGGGAGTTCTCCTTACTCCTGAGCAGTTCTTC
d_gene: TRBD1; v_gene: TRBV4-1; abundance: few; j_gene: TRBJ2-3; CDR3aa: CASSQGVRGSTDTQYF; CDR3nt: TGCGCCAGCAGCCAAGGCGTCAGGGGGAGCACAGATACGCAGTATTTT
d_gene: -; v_gene: TRBV10-3; abundance: -; j_gene: TRBJ2-7; CDR3aa: CAISESYRGGEQYF; CDR3nt: TGTGCCATCAGTGAGTCGTACAGGGGGGGCGAGCAGTACTTC
d_gene: -; v_gene: TRBV7-3; abundance: -; j_gene: TRBJ2-1; CDR3aa: CASSPYWTDSYNEQFF; CDR3nt: TGTGCCAGCAGCCCATACTGGACAGACTCCTACAATGAGCAGTTCTTC
d_gene: -; v_gene: TRBV7-9; abundance: -; j_gene: TRBJ2-1; CDR3aa: CASTSSGLHEQFF; CDR3nt: TGTGCCAGCACCTCTTCGGGCCTCCATGAGCAGTTCTTC
d_gene: -; v_gene: TRBV20-1; abundance: -; j_gene: TRBJ2-1; CDR3aa: CSRRDRSYNEQFF; CDR3nt: TGCAGCCGGCGGGACCGCTCCTACAATGAGCAGTTCTTC
d_gene: TRBD1; v_gene: TRBV15; abundance: few; j_gene: TRBJ2-1; CDR3aa: CATSSWTGSEQFF; CDR3nt: TGTGCCACCAGCTCTTGGACAGGGAGTGAGCAGTTCTTC
d_gene: TRBD1; v_gene: TRBV7-9; abundance: few; j_gene: TRBJ1-2; CDR3aa: CASSSQGAGYTF; CDR3nt: TGTGCCAGCAGCTCACAGGGGGCCGGCTACACCTTC
d_gene: -; v_gene: TRBV4-3; abundance: -; j_gene: TRBJ1-6; CDR3aa: CASSQELQTNSPLHF; CDR3nt: TGCGCCAGCAGCCAAGAACTGCAGACAAATTCACCCCTCCACTTT
d_gene: -; v_gene: TRBV6-1; abundance: -; j_gene: TRBJ1-5; CDR3aa: CASSDAGLYSNQPQHF; CDR3nt: TGTGCCAGCAGTGATGCGGGGTTATATAGCAATCAGCCCCAGCATTTT
d_gene: -; v_gene: TRBV6-6; abundance: few; j_gene: TRBJ1-6; CDR3aa: CASSPPDRLHSPLHF; CDR3nt: TGTGCCAGCAGCCCACCTGACAGATTGCATTCACCCCTCCACTTT
d_gene: -; v_gene: TRBV27; abundance: few; j_gene: TRBJ2-7; CDR3aa: CASSRGGSYEQYF; CDR3nt: TGTGCCAGCAGTAGGGGTGGGTCCTACGAGCAGTACTTC
d_gene: -; v_gene: TRBV4-1; abundance: few; j_gene: TRBJ1-1; CDR3aa: CASSQGGWTEAFF; CDR3nt: TGCGCCAGCAGCCAGGGGGGTTGGACTGAAGCTTTCTTT
d_gene: TRBD2; v_gene: TRBV20-1; abundance: -; j_gene: TRBJ2-1; CDR3aa: CSADTTSGGAGEQFF; CDR3nt: TGCAGTGCGGACACTACTAGCGGGGGGGCGGGTGAGCAGTTCTTC
d_gene: -; v_gene: TRBV7-9; abundance: -; j_gene: TRBJ1-1; CDR3aa: CASSLGWGVGTEAFF; CDR3nt: TGTGCCAGCAGCTTAGGGTGGGGCGTGGGCACTGAAGCTTTCTTT
d_gene: -; v_gene: TRBV12-3/TRBV12-4; abundance: -; j_gene: TRBJ2-3; CDR3aa: CASSLLGSTDTQYF; CDR3nt: TGTGCCAGCAGTTTACTAGGGAGCACAGATACGCAGTATTTT
d_gene: -; v_gene: TRBV20-1; abundance: few; j_gene: TRBJ2-7; CDR3aa: CSARGTVVEEQYF; CDR3nt: TGCAGTGCTAGAGGCACGGTGGTCGAGGAGCAGTACTTC
d_gene: -; v_gene: TRBV4-3; abundance: -; j_gene: TRBJ2-3; CDR3aa: CASRPHSWSADTQYF; CDR3nt: TGCGCCAGCAGGCCACACAGTTGGAGTGCAGATACGCAGTATTTT
d_gene: TRBD2; v_gene: TRBV20-1; abundance: few; j_gene: TRBJ2-7; CDR3aa: CSARGTSGQRQYF; CDR3nt: TGCAGTGCGAGGGGGACTAGCGGGCAAAGGCAGTACTTC
d_gene: TRBD1; v_gene: TRBV6-4; abundance: few; j_gene: TRBJ2-3; CDR3aa: CASSDKGTGETDTQYF; CDR3nt: TGTGCCAGCAGCGATAAAGGGACAGGGGAGACAGATACGCAGTATTTT
d_gene: TRBD2; v_gene: TRBV10-3; abundance: few; j_gene: TRBJ2-3; CDR3aa: CAISEAGGTDTQYF; CDR3nt: TGTGCCATCAGTGAGGCGGGGGGGACAGATACGCAGTATTTT
d_gene: -; v_gene: TRBV20-1; abundance: -; j_gene: TRBJ1-4; CDR3aa: CSARSGLTNEKLFF; CDR3nt: TGCAGTGCTAGATCTGGCCTTACTAATGAAAAACTGTTTTTT
d_gene: -; v_gene: TRBV12-3/TRBV12-4; abundance: -; j_gene: TRBJ1-1; CDR3aa: CASSGSASYTEAFF; CDR3nt: TGTGCCAGCAGCGGGTCGGCTTCTTACACTGAAGCTTTCTTT
d_gene: -; v_gene: TRBV7-3; abundance: many; j_gene: TRBJ2-3; CDR3aa: CASSLIGGTDTQYF; CDR3nt: TGTGCCAGCAGCTTAATCGGGGGCACAGATACGCAGTATTTT
d_gene: -; v_gene: TRBV5-5; abundance: -; j_gene: TRBJ2-5; CDR3aa: CASSLDLLQETQYF; CDR3nt: TGTGCCAGCAGCTTGGATCTTCTCCAAGAGACCCAGTACTTC
d_gene: -; v_gene: TRBV5-6; abundance: -; j_gene: TRBJ1-1; CDR3aa: CASTPLTASKGAFF; CDR3nt: TGTGCCAGCACCCCTTTGACCGCTTCGAAGGGAGCTTTCTTT
d_gene: -; v_gene: TRBV4-2; abundance: few; j_gene: TRBJ1-5; CDR3aa: CASSQVEGNQPQHF; CDR3nt: TGTGCCAGCAGCCAAGTTGAGGGAAATCAGCCCCAGCATTTT
d_gene: -; v_gene: TRBV29-1; abundance: few; j_gene: TRBJ2-1; CDR3aa: CSVEVVRSYNEQFF; CDR3nt: TGCAGCGTTGAAGTTGTACGCTCCTACAATGAGCAGTTCTTC
d_gene: -; v_gene: TRBV25-1; abundance: -; j_gene: TRBJ2-5; CDR3aa: CASSRGVRETQYF; CDR3nt: TGTGCCAGCAGTCGAGGGGTGAGGGAGACCCAGTACTTC
d_gene: TRBD2; v_gene: TRBV5-1; abundance: few; j_gene: TRBJ2-1; CDR3aa: CASISGLASGIHNEQFF; CDR3nt: TGCGCCAGTATATCGGGGCTCGCTAGCGGGATCCACAATGAGCAGTTCTTC
d_gene: -; v_gene: TRBV7-9; abundance: -; j_gene: TRBJ1-4; CDR3aa: CASSLSRETNEKLFF; CDR3nt: TGTGCCAGCAGCTTATCCAGGGAAACTAATGAAAAACTGTTTTTT
d_gene: TRBD2; v_gene: TRBV2; abundance: few; j_gene: TRBJ2-3; CDR3aa: CASSEGGFSTDTQYF; CDR3nt: TGTGCCAGCAGTGAGGGGGGGTTTAGCACAGATACGCAGTATTTT
d_gene: -; v_gene: TRBV13; abundance: medium-sized; j_gene: TRBJ2-1; CDR3aa: CASSLQEDRKQFF; CDR3nt: TGTGCCAGCAGCCTCCAAGAAGACAGGAAGCAGTTCTTC
d_gene: -; v_gene: TRBV6-5; abundance: few; j_gene: TRBJ2-5; CDR3aa: CASSKGGGLSETQYF; CDR3nt: TGTGCCAGCAGTAAGGGAGGGGGCTTATCGGAGACCCAGTACTTC
d_gene: -; v_gene: TRBV2; abundance: many; j_gene: TRBJ2-3; CDR3aa: CASRATSDSTDTQYF; CDR3nt: TGTGCCAGCAGGGCTACGTCGGATAGCACAGATACGCAGTATTTT
d_gene: TRBD1; v_gene: TRBV11-2; abundance: -; j_gene: TRBJ2-5; CDR3aa: CASTQGAGQETQYF; CDR3nt: TGTGCCAGCACCCAGGGGGCCGGTCAAGAGACCCAGTACTTC
d_gene: TRBD2; v_gene: TRBV18; abundance: -; j_gene: TRBJ2-7; CDR3aa: CASSPRTSGVSYEQYF; CDR3nt: TGTGCCAGCTCTCCGAGGACTAGCGGGGTCTCCTACGAGCAGTACTTC
d_gene: TRBD1; v_gene: TRBV7-3; abundance: many; j_gene: TRBJ2-3; CDR3aa: CASSSTGGKDTQYF; CDR3nt: TGTGCCAGCAGCTCTACAGGGGGGAAAGATACGCAGTATTTT
d_gene: -; v_gene: TRBV4-3; abundance: -; j_gene: TRBJ1-5; CDR3aa: CASSQGRVGQPQHF; CDR3nt: TGCGCCAGCAGCCAAGGCAGGGTGGGTCAGCCCCAGCATTTT
d_gene: TRBD1; v_gene: TRBV4-1; abundance: -; j_gene: TRBJ1-6; CDR3aa: CASSQVPDRDNSPLHF; CDR3nt: TGCGCCAGCAGCCAAGTTCCCGACAGGGACAATTCACCCCTCCACTTT